The 23 T cell receptor beta chains given below trace back to one sample, sequenced in a study of blood T cell repertoires in COVID-19. Sequenced by immunoSEQ multiplex PCR; TCRdb stores in-frame clones only, minus some. The sample holds about 94,000 clones, about 90% seen once. Sequencing used peripheral blood. The receptors were gathered from a human donor with acute or convalescent COVID-19. The donor label of this sample is uncertain.

The chain recombines TRBV5-4 with TRBJ1-1; tentatively, D is TRBD1 (6 bases). V dropped 5 bases and J dropped 1 base, with 18 bases sitting between them. CDR3 length: 16 amino acids. Germline assignment: CDR1 SGHNT and CDR2 YYREEE (reference sequence). As DNA, the CDR3 is TGTGCCAGCAGATCGGGGGGGGGCAGTCAGAACACTGAAGCTTTCTTT. Translation gives CASRSGGGSQNTEAFF.

The rearrangement links TRBV2 to TRBJ2-7; possibly TRBD2 for D (5 bases). The CDR3 length is 15 residues. Germline CDR1 is SNHLY and CDR2 is FYNNEI. Trimming pared 4 bases from V and 0 bases from J, leaving 13 bases between. The CDR3 sequence: CASSVNPGGSYEQYF. The CDR3 DNA follows: TGTGCCAGCAGTGTGAACCCAGGAGGCTCCTACGAGCAGTACTTC. Filled out from reference TRBV2 and TRBJ2-7, the complete variable domain reads EPEVTQTPSHQVTQMGQEVILRCVPISNHLYFYWYRQILGQKVEFLVSFYNNEISEKSEIFDDQFSVERPDGSNFTLKIRSTKLEDSAMYFCASSVNPGGSYEQYFGPGTRLTVT.

The gene calls are TRBV6-5 and TRBJ2-3, with TRBD2 as a possible D gene (5 bases). Germline lookup yields CDR1 MNHEY and CDR2 SVGAGI. CDR3 length equals 13 residues. Trimming cost V 5 bases and J 1 base, with 7 bases left between them. For the CDR3, the DNA is TGTGCCAGCAGTCGGGGAGGCACAGATACGCAGTATTTT. Translation: CASSRGGTDTQYF.

The chain links TRBV10-3 to TRBJ2-6, with TRBD1 matching over 8 bases. CDR3 length: 16 amino acids. Trimming took 10 bases from V and 4 from J; bases not matched to a gene: 12. The germline CDR1 and CDR2 sequences are ENHRY and SYGVKD. CDR3 bases: TGTGCCACAAGACAGGGGCCCCCCATGGGGGCCAACGTCCTGACTTTC. Translating gives CATRQGPPMGANVLTF.

The V gene is TRBV9, the J gene TRBJ2-1; the match to TRBD1 covers 10 bases. V trimming: 0 bases; J trimming: 3 bases; junction bases outside the gene matches: 3. CDR3 length: 16 residues. Germline CDR1 is SGDLS and CDR2 is YYNGEE. Here the CDR3 DNA reads TGTGCCAGCAGCGTAGTTGGGACAGGGGTCTACAATGAGCAGTTCTTC. Its translation: CASSVVGTGVYNEQFF. Combining the CDR3 with reference TRBV9 and TRBJ2-1 gives the whole variable domain DSGVTQTPKHLITATGQRVTLRCSPRSGDLSVYWYQQSLDQGLQFLIQYYNGEERAKGNILERFSAQQFPDLHSELNLSSLELGDSALYFCASSVVGTGVYNEQFFGPGTRLTVL.

The chain joins TRBV7-9 to TRBJ2-1; D is unresolved. Trimming pared 1 base from V and 6 bases from J, leaving 7 bases between. CDR3 size: 13 residues. Germline CDR1 reads SEHNR; CDR2 reads FQNEAQ (reference sequence). CDR3 protein: CASSLDAANEQFF. DNA for the CDR3: TGTGCCAGCAGCTTAGATGCGGCCAATGAGCAGTTCTTC.

The V call is TRBV15, the J call TRBJ2-5; the D is unclear. Trimming took 1 base from V and 0 from J, leaving 12 bases between them. The CDR3 is 16 residues long. Germline lookup yields CDR1 LNHNV and CDR2 YYDKDF (reference sequence). CDR3 bases: TGTGCCACCAGCAGAGGAGACGAAGGAGACCAAGAGACCCAGTACTTC. It codes for CATSRGDEGDQETQYF.

V is TRBV27 and J is TRBJ1-2, with D perhaps matching TRBD1 (5 bases). V gave up 5 bases and J gave up 8 bases, with 21 bases separating them. This CDR3 region has 15 residues. The germline V gene has CDR1 MNHEY and CDR2 SMNVEV (reference sequence). CDR3 coding DNA: TGTGCCAGCAGTCCCCTCGAGGGCCGCCGGGGGGGCTACACCTTC. Residues: CASSPLEGRRGGYTF.

The sample holds a few counts of this clone. The rearrangement uses TRBV19 and TRBJ2-3; TRBD2 aligns across 8 bases. The ends lost 4 bases at V and 4 bases at J; junction bases unmatched: 7. CDR1 and CDR2 (germline): LNHDA, SQIVND (reference sequence). The CDR3 contains 15 residues. The CDR3 DNA follows: TGTGCCAGTAGTAACCGACTAGCGACGCCAGATACGCAGTATTTT. Protein: CASSNRLATPDTQYF.

The CDR3 here is CASSAQGQGGYNEQFF. The CDR3 region has the DNA TGCGCCAGCAGCGCCCAGGGACAGGGAGGCTACAATGAGCAGTTCTTC. The rearrangement uses TRBV5-1 and TRBJ2-1; 9 nucleotides match TRBD1. The junction had 8 bases not matched to a gene; V was cut back by 4 bases and J by 3 bases. The CDR3 totals 16 residues. Germline lookup yields CDR1 SGHRS and CDR2 YFSETQ.

V and J are TRBV27 and TRBJ1-5; a weak D match, TRBD1 (5 bases). CDR1 MNHEY and CDR2 SMNVEV come from the germline V gene (reference sequence). Trimming left V 6 bases short and J 11 bases short, with 23 bases between. CDR3 size: 15 residues. The CDR3 DNA reads as TGTGCCAGCAGGGGGCTCGGGAGACTTCAAGAGGCCCAGCATTTT. Translation gives CASRGLGRLQEAQHF.

The chain links TRBV6-6 to TRBJ1-2; maybe TRBD1 (6 bases). V lost 2 bases, J lost 9 bases, and 10 bases lay in between. The CDR3 extends over 12 amino acids. The germline gives CDR1 MNHNY, CDR2 SVGAGI (reference sequence). CDR3 protein: CASSYPGESYTF. As DNA, the CDR3 is TGTGCCAGCAGTTACCCAGGGGAGAGCTACACCTTC.

The CDR3: CASSQAPSDTRTF. The CDR3 DNA reads TGTGCCAGCAGCCAAGCCCCTTCGGACACTCGGACTTTC. This sequence joins TRBV14 and TRBJ2-6; a possible D gene is TRBD1 (5 bases). In germline, CDR1 is SGHDN, CDR2 FVKESK. The CDR3 loop spans 13 amino acids. Trimming cost V 1 base and J 18 bases, with 16 bases left between them.

This chain connects TRBV4-2 to TRBJ1-2; D ambiguous. The V and J ends lost 1 base and 8 bases respectively, with 8 bases between them. This CDR3 comprises 12 residues. Germline CDR1 reads LGHNA; CDR2 reads YNFKEQ. CDR3 region: CASSQGEWGYTF. DNA of the CDR3: TGTGCCAGCAGCCAAGGAGAGTGGGGCTACACCTTC.

V usage is TRBV3-1 (or the pseudogene TRBV3-2) and J usage is TRBJ2-2; D unresolved. Germline V CDR1 and CDR2: LGHDT, YNNKEL (reference sequence). CDR3 length equals 13 residues. Trimming removed 6 bases from V and 1 base from J, with 6 bases in between. The CDR3 loop reads CASSVKNTGELFF. CDR3 sequence (DNA): TGTGCCAGCAGTGTCAAGAACACCGGGGAGCTGTTTTTT.

The chain uses TRBV9 and TRBJ1-6, with 7 nucleotides matching TRBD1. The CDR3 is 15 amino acids. Trimming removed 3 bases from V and 7 bases from J; junction bases left unmatched: 7. Germline V gene data show CDR1 as SGDLS and CDR2 as YYNGEE. The CDR3 DNA sequence: TGTGCCAGCAGCGCCCGACAGGGAATGAATTCACCCCTCCACTTT. Encoded protein: CASSARQGMNSPLHF. Variable domain in full (rest from reference TRBV9 and TRBJ1-6): DSGVTQTPKHLITATGQRVTLRCSPRSGDLSVYWYQQSLDQGLQFLIQYYNGEERAKGNILERFSAQQFPDLHSELNLSSLELGDSALYFCASSARQGMNSPLHFGNGTRLTVT.

The chain combines TRBV18 with TRBJ1-1; unclear D gene. V was clipped by 1 base and J by 1 base, with 13 bases between them. The CDR3 length is 16 residues. In germline, CDR1 is KGHSH, CDR2 LQKENI. This chain's CDR3 is CASSPLTSSSNTEAFF. The CDR3 DNA reads as TGTGCCAGCTCACCACTGACCAGTAGCTCGAACACTGAAGCTTTCTTT.

The rearrangement uses TRBV10-2 and TRBJ2-3, with 8 nucleotides matching TRBD2. Unmatched junction bases numbered 11, after V lost 3 bases and J lost 6 bases. Germline V CDR1 and CDR2: WSHSY, SAAADI. The CDR3 spans 16 residues. CDR3 nucleotides: TGCGCCAGCAGTGACCAACGGGGGGGGCCTTCCGATACGCAGTATTTT. It codes for CASSDQRGGPSDTQYF.

The chain combines TRBV28 with TRBJ2-7; 8 bases are a match to TRBD1. CDR1 and CDR2 from the germline V gene are MDHEN and SYDVKM. The CDR3 has 17 residues. V lost 4 bases to trimming and J lost 0 bases; unmatched junction nucleotides: 11. Here the CDR3 DNA reads TGTGCCAGCAGTTATGCCGGGACAGGTCATTTCTCCTACGAGCAGTACTTC. Translation: CASSYAGTGHFSYEQYF.

The chain is built from TRBV11-3 and TRBJ2-3; D is uncertain. In germline, CDR1 is SGHNT, CDR2 YENEEA. V lost 0 bases and J lost 8, with 12 bases in between. The CDR3 has 14 residues. CDR3 amino acids: CASSLEIFTVTQYF. CDR3 bases: TGTGCCAGCAGCTTAGAGATATTTACTGTTACGCAGTATTTT.

This chain uses TRBV19 with TRBJ1-4, with 9 bases lining up with TRBD1. The germline V gene has CDR1 LNHDA and CDR2 SQIVND (reference sequence). The CDR3 spans 16 residues. Losses at the gene ends were 4 bases for V and 5 bases for J; bases not matched to a gene: 8. In DNA form, the CDR3 reads TGTGCCAGTAGTACGACGCCGGGACAGGGAAATGAAAAACTGTTTTTT. Residues: CASSTTPGQGNEKLFF.

This rearrangement joins TRBV11-3 to TRBJ1-4, with TRBD1 as a possible D gene (6 bases). This CDR3 is built from 14 residues. Germline CDR1 SGHNT, CDR2 YENEEA. V was trimmed by 4 bases and J by 3 bases, leaving 9 bases between them. CDR3 bases: TGTGCCAGCAGCTCAGGGGTCGCTAATGAAAAACTGTTTTTT. Its translation: CASSSGVANEKLFF. Together with reference TRBV11-3 and TRBJ1-4, the CDR3 gives the full variable domain: EAGVVQSPRYKIIEKKQPVAFWCNPISGHNTLYWYLQNLGQGPELLIRYENEEAVDDSQLPKDRFSAERLKGVDSTLKIQPAELGDSAVYLCASSSGVANEKLFFGSGTQLSVL.

The chain is built from TRBV12-3 or TRBV12-4 and TRBJ2-7; 7 bases are a match to TRBD1. The CDR3 runs to 13 residues. The trim removed 6 bases at V and 2 bases at J, leaving 4 bases unmatched. CDR3: CASRSGTAYEQYF. In DNA, the CDR3 is TGTGCCAGCAGATCCGGGACAGCCTACGAGCAGTACTTC.